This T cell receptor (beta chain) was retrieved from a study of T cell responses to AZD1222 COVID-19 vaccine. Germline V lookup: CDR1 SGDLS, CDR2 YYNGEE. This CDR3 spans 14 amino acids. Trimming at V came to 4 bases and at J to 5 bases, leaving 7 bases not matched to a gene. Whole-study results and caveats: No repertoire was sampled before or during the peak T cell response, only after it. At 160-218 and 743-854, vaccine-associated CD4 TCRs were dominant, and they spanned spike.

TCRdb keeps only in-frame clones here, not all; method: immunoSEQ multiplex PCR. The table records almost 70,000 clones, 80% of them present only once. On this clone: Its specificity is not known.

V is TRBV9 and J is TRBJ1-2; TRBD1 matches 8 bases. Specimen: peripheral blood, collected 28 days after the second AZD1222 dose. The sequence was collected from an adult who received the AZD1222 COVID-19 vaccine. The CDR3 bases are TGTGCCAGCAGCACTCGACAGGGGTCGTATGGCTACACCTTC. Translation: CASSTRQGSYGYTF.